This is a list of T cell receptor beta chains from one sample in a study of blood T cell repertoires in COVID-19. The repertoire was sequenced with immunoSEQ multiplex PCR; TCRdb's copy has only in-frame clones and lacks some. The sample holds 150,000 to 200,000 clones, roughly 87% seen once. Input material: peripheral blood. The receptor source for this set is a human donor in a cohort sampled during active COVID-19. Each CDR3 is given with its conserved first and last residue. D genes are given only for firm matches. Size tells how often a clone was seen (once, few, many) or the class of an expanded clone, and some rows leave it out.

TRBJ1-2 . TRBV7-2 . CASSLNGYGYTF TGTGCCAGCAGCTTAAACGGCTATGGCTACACCTTC
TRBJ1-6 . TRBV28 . CASSWRPYNSPLHF TGTGCCAGCAGCTGGAGGCCATATAATTCACCCCTCCACTTT
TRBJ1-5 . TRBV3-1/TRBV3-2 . CASRGSSQPQHF TGTGCCAGCAGGGGGAGCTCTCAGCCCCAGCATTTT
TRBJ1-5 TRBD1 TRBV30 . CAWRGTGNQPQHF TGTGCCTGGAGGGGGACAGGCAATCAGCCCCAGCATTTT
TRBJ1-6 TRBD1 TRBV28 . CASSQGDSPLHF TGTGCCAGCAGCCAGGGGGACTCACCCCTCCACTTT
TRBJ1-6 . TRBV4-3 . CASSQATGDSPLHF TGCGCCAGCAGCCAAGCTACGGGGGATTCACCCCTCCACTTT
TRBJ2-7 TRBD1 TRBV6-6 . CATGQGLSYEQYF TGTGCCACCGGACAGGGCTTATCCTACGAGCAGTACTTC
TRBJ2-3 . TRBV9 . CASSVAGSTDTQYF TGTGCCAGCAGCGTAGCGGGAAGCACAGATACGCAGTATTTT
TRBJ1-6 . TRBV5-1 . CASSFGGSYNSPLHF TGCGCCAGCAGCTTCGGGGGCTCCTATAATTCACCCCTCCACTTT
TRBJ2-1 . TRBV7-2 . CASSLAGGRYNEQFF TGTGCCAGCAGCTTAGCGGGGGGTAGGTACAATGAGCAGTTCTTC
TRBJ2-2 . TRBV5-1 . CASSLAGKGTAGELFF TGCGCCAGCAGCTTGGCCGGGAAGGGCACGGCCGGGGAGCTGTTTTTT
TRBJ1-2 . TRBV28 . CASSSPPDRFYGYTF TGTGCCAGCAGTTCCCCCCCGGACAGATTCTATGGCTACACCTTC
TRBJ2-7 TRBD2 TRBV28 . CASQGLGLAGYEQYF TGTGCCAGCCAGGGGCTCGGACTAGCTGGTTACGAGCAGTACTTC
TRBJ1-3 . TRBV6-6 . CASNTGRASGNTIYF TGTGCCAGCAACACAGGCAGGGCCTCTGGAAACACCATATATTTT
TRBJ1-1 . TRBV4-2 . CASSQIGGIEGPEAFF TGTGCCAGCAGCCAAATTGGGGGGATCGAGGGTCCTGAAGCTTTCTTT
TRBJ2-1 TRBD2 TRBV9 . CASSVSSGIEQFF TGTGCCAGCAGCGTTTCTAGCGGGATTGAGCAGTTCTTC
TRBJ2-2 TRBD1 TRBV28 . CASSSGQGWELFF TGTGCCAGCAGTTCTGGACAGGGCTGGGAGCTGTTTTTT
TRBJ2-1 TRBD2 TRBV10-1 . CATTRPGLARHNEQFF TGCGCCACCACACGACCGGGACTAGCGCGACACAATGAGCAGTTCTTC
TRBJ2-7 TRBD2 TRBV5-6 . CATQGFGGKSSYEQYF TGTGCCACGCAGGGATTCGGGGGGAAAAGCTCCTACGAGCAGTACTTC
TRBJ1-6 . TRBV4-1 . CASSQWNTEGSPLHF TGCGCCAGCAGCCAATGGAACACCGAGGGTTCACCCCTCCACTTT
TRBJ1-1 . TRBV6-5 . CASTPGPNTEAFF TGTGCCAGCACCCCGGGTCCGAACACTGAAGCTTTCTTT
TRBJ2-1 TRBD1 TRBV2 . CASRRGTGPDNEQFF TGTGCCAGCAGGAGGGGGACAGGGCCCGATAATGAGCAGTTCTTC
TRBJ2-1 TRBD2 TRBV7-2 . CASSLRQTSSSEQFF TGTGCCAGCAGCTTAAGGCAGACTAGCTCCAGTGAGCAGTTCTTC
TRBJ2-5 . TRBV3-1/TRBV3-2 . CASSQGLAETQYF TGTGCCAGCAGCCAGGGTCTAGCGGAGACCCAGTACTTC
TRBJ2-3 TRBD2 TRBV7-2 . CASSPGTSGFTDTQYF TGTGCCAGCAGCCCCGGGACTAGCGGGTTCACAGATACGCAGTATTTT
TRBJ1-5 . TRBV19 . CASSPDILSNQPQHF TGTGCCAGTAGTCCGGACATACTTAGCAATCAGCCCCAGCATTTT
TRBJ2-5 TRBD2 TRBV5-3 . CARSSGTSGRVMGETQYF TGTGCCAGAAGCTCCGGGACTAGCGGGAGAGTTATGGGAGAGACCCAGTACTTC
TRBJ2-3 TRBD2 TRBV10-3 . CAITSGVSTDTQYF TGTGCCATCACTAGCGGGGTCAGCACAGATACGCAGTATTTT
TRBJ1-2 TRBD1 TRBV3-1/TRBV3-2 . CASSLTGSRGYTF TGTGCCAGCAGCCTGACAGGGAGTAGGGGCTACACCTTC
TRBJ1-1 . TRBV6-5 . CASSYSGGGAFRAFF TGTGCCAGCAGTTACTCGGGGGGGGGCGCATTTCGAGCTTTCTTT
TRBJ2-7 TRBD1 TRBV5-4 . CASSWGQGGYEQYF TGTGCCAGCAGTTGGGGACAGGGTGGATACGAGCAGTACTTC
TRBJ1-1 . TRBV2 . CASSAQGNRYTEAFF TGTGCCAGCAGTGCCCAGGGCAACCGATACACTGAAGCTTTCTTT
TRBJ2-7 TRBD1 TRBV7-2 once CASSWEQGAAGEQYF TGTGCCAGCAGCTGGGAACAGGGGGCAGCGGGGGAGCAGTACTTC
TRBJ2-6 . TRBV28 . CASSLWRTSGANVLTF TGTGCCAGCAGTTTATGGCGGACTTCTGGGGCCAACGTCCTGACTTTC
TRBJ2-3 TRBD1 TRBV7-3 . CASSPGQGAADTQYF TGTGCCAGCAGCCCCGGACAGGGAGCGGCAGATACGCAGTATTTT
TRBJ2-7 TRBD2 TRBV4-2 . CASSQDGTSGPYEQYF TGTGCCAGCAGCCAAGACGGGACTAGCGGTCCCTACGAGCAGTACTTC
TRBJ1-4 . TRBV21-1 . CAIAPAGTGRGTNEKLFF TGTGCCATCGCCCCCGCAGGGACAGGGAGGGGGACGAATGAAAAACTGTTTTTT
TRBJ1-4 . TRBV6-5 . CASKSQQANEKLFF TGTGCCAGCAAATCACAGCAAGCTAATGAAAAACTGTTTTTT
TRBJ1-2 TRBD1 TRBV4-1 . CASSQAFGDSYGYTF TGCGCCAGCAGCCAAGCCTTCGGGGACAGCTATGGCTACACCTTC
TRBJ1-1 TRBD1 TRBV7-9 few CASSWGQGNTEAFF TGTGCCAGCAGCTGGGGACAGGGGAACACTGAAGCTTTCTTT